The sequence of this T cell receptor (beta chain) was determined in a study of blood T cells in healthy people across ages. A second roughly 7 to 11 cycle PCR used barcoded and J-beta primers. Each cDNA molecule received a tag from a template-switch adaptor that had 12 random nucleotides. TCRdb re-called the 5' RACE reads with MiXCR, one entry per CDR3 protein. The sample includes about 1,500,000 distinct CDR3 sequences, about 43% of them seen just once. This clonotype was counted only a few times. What it recognizes is unknown. Germline values: CDR1 DFQATT, CDR2 SNEGSKA (reference sequence). The CDR3 runs to 12 residues. Trimming cost V 6 bases and J 2 bases, with 10 bases left between them. Researchers collected around 11 milliliters of peripheral blood from every single donor. General study findings and limits: Nothing was known about donor CMV status, and this possibly confounded expanded clonotype changes. Strong correlation existed between TCR beta diversity and naive T cell percentage.

The receptor was isolated from a woman in her late teens or twenties in good health. Sequencing input: blood. V is TRBV20-1 and J is TRBJ2-5; tentative D call: TRBD2 (6 bases). DNA for the CDR3: TGCAGTGCCGCGGGACTTCAAGAGACCCAGTACTTC. It encodes CSAAGLQETQYF.